The 22 T cell receptor beta chains reported below all come from one sample, sequenced in a study of OX40 agonist ivuxolimab in advanced cancers. Repertoires were generated with immunoSEQ multiplex PCR, while TCRdb's copy carries only in-frame clones and drops some. The sample consists of roughly 70,000 clones, about 86% of them appearing once. The starting material was CD4+ or CD8+ T cells sorted from blood, obtained in a trial of the OX40 agonist ivuxolimab. The receptors here all came from an adult with an advanced solid tumor such as melanoma, head and neck, liver or kidney cancer.

The rearrangement links TRBV19 to TRBJ1-6; maybe TRBD1 (5 bases). Germline V gives CDR1 LNHDA, CDR2 SQIVND (reference sequence). Trimming cost V 3 bases and J 10 bases, with 10 bases left between them. The CDR3 totals 13 residues. The CDR3 sequence is CASSMGVESPLHF. The CDR3 coding sequence is TGTGCCAGTAGTATGGGGGTGGAGTCACCCCTCCACTTT.

The chain has TRBV4-1 and TRBJ1-1, with D tentatively TRBD1 (6 bases). CDR3 size: 15 residues. Per the germline V gene, CDR1 is MGHRA and CDR2 is YSYEKL. Trimming removed 2 bases at V and 4 bases at J, with 14 bases between. For the CDR3, the DNA is TGCGCCAGCAGCCAAAACAGGGCTGGTGTCACTGAAGCTTTCTTT. It is translated as CASSQNRAGVTEAFF.

The chain combines TRBV19 with TRBJ2-3, with D tentatively TRBD2 (5 bases). Trimming took 7 bases from V and 5 from J, leaving 22 bases between them. The CDR3 covers 16 residues. Germline values: CDR1 LNHDA, CDR2 SQIVND (reference sequence). Here the CDR3 reads CASTPRGRRSQDTQYF. Written as DNA, the CDR3 is TGTGCCAGTACCCCTCGTGGCCGGAGGTCACAAGATACGCAGTATTTT.

This chain connects TRBV15 to TRBJ1-5; a weak D match, TRBD1 (5 bases). V lost 4 bases, J lost 0 bases, and 10 bases lay in between. CDR1 LNHNV and CDR2 YYDKDF come from the germline V gene (reference sequence). This CDR3 spans 15 amino acids. In DNA form, the CDR3 reads TGTGCCACCAGCACCCGGGGGGATAGCAATCAGCCCCAGCATTTT. Protein sequence: CATSTRGDSNQPQHF. Variable domain in full (rest from reference TRBV15 and TRBJ1-5): DAMVIQNPRYQVTQFGKPVTLSCSQTLNHNVMYWYQQKSSQAPKLLFHYYDKDFNNEADTPDNFQSRRPNTSFCFLDIRSPGLGDTAMYLCATSTRGDSNQPQHFGDGTRLSIL.

The V call is TRBV6-5, the J call TRBJ2-1; D gene unclear. CDR3 size: 13 residues. V was clipped by 2 bases and J by 7 bases, with 9 bases between them. CDR1 is MNHEY and CDR2 is SVGAGI in the germline V gene. CDR3: CASSYGMGNEQFF. In nucleotides, the CDR3 is TGTGCCAGCAGTTACGGAATGGGGAATGAGCAGTTCTTC.

The chain is built from TRBV5-1 and TRBJ1-3, with TRBD1 identical over 9 bases. The CDR3 is 14 residues long. Losses at the gene ends were 3 bases for V and 6 bases for J; bases not matched to a gene: 4. Germline V gene data show CDR1 as SGHRS and CDR2 as YFSETQ. CDR3 DNA: TGCGCCAGCAGCTCGGGACAGGGTTCAAACACCATATATTTT. This translates into CASSSGQGSNTIYF.

The V gene is TRBV5-6, the J gene TRBJ2-7, with D unclear. This CDR3 has 14 amino acids. Germline CDR1 and CDR2: SGHDT and YYEEEE. Trimming pared 1 base from V and 3 bases from J, leaving 11 bases between. In DNA, the CDR3 is TGTGCCAGCAGCTTGTCTGGTTGGGACTACGAGCAGTACTTC. Its protein product is CASSLSGWDYEQYF.

The V gene is TRBV19, the J gene TRBJ2-3; 8 bases map to TRBD2. CDR3 length: 16 amino acids. The germline CDR1 and CDR2 sequences are LNHDA and SQIVND (reference sequence). The V gene end was trimmed by 5 bases and the J gene end by 2 bases; junction bases not matched to a gene: 9. CDR3 sequence reads: CASSSLLADLTDTQYF. Written as DNA, the CDR3 is TGTGCCAGTAGTTCGTTACTAGCGGATCTCACAGATACGCAGTATTTT.

The gene calls are TRBV4-3 and TRBJ2-7; D remains ambiguous. Deletions cut 1 base from V and 2 bases from J, with 12 bases between. The CDR3 has 15 residues. CDR1 and CDR2 from the germline V gene are LGHNA and YSLEER. Here the CDR3 DNA reads TGCGCCAGCAGCCAAGGGTGGGCCGGTACCTACGAGCAGTACTTC. Translated, it gives CASSQGWAGTYEQYF.

The chain links TRBV19 to TRBJ1-2; unclear D gene. Germline V gives CDR1 LNHDA, CDR2 SQIVND (reference sequence). This CDR3 is 11 amino acids long. V lost 5 bases to trimming and J lost 9 bases, with 10 bases between them. The CDR3 nucleotides read TGTGCCAGTAGTCTCTCGAAAAGCTACACCTTC. Its protein is CASSLSKSYTF.

The chain employs TRBV7-2 and TRBJ2-3; a weak D match, TRBD2 (5 bases). The CDR3 spans 15 residues. Trimming cost V 4 bases and J 2 bases, with 13 bases left between them. Germline values: CDR1 SGHTA, CDR2 FQGNSA. CDR3 nucleotide sequence: TGTGCCAGCAGCTCCGGAGGCCGCTTCACAGATACGCAGTATTTT. Amino acids: CASSSGGRFTDTQYF.

The J gene is TRBJ1-2, the V gene TRBV28, with a possible D match to TRBD1 (5 bases). The V gene's germline CDR1 is MDHEN and CDR2 SYDVKM. The CDR3 is 13 amino acids. V shed 5 bases and J shed 8 bases, with 15 bases lying between them. CDR3 nucleotide sequence: TGTGCCAGCAGTCCACCGGGGGTAGGGGGCTACACCTTC. It is translated as CASSPPGVGGYTF.

This chain joins TRBV19 and TRBJ2-2; D gene uncertain. Germline V gene sequence: CDR1 LNHDA, CDR2 SQIVND (reference sequence). The CDR3 extends over 17 amino acids. Trimming pared 3 bases from V and 3 bases from J, leaving 17 bases between. CDR3 in amino acids: CASSIPAGLWDTGELFF. As DNA, the CDR3 is TGTGCCAGTAGTATCCCGGCAGGCCTATGGGACACCGGGGAGCTGTTTTTT.

The chain uses TRBV5-1 and TRBJ2-2, with D unclear. The CDR3 is 16 amino acids. V was clipped by 2 bases and J by 4 bases, with 15 bases between them. CDR1 is SGHRS and CDR2 is YFSETQ in the germline V gene. Written as DNA, the CDR3 is TGCGCCAGCAGCTTTGAAGGCATGCGGCTCACCGGGGAGCTGTTTTTT. It is translated as CASSFEGMRLTGELFF.

The chain couples TRBV11-3 to TRBJ2-1; 7 bases agree with TRBD2. J lost 8 bases, V lost 1 base, and 11 bases had no gene match. Germline-derived CDR1 and CDR2 are SGHNT and YENEEA. This CDR3 spans 16 amino acids. CDR3 coding DNA: TGTGCCAGCAGCTTAGGACTAGCCTCAGCCTTGGATGAGCAGTTCTTC. Amino acids: CASSLGLASALDEQFF.

This rearrangement joins TRBV5-4 to TRBJ1-5; 7 bases fit TRBD1. Germline V gives CDR1 SGHNT, CDR2 YYREEE (reference sequence). V lost 4 bases, J lost 2 bases, and 9 bases stayed unmatched. The CDR3 is made up of 16 amino acids. The CDR3 sequence: CASSDGDRVGNQPQHF. CDR3 nucleotide sequence: TGTGCCAGCAGCGACGGAGACAGGGTTGGCAATCAGCCCCAGCATTTT.

This clone showed up just once. The chain carries TRBV11-3 and TRBJ2-5; 7 bases are shared with TRBD1. Per germline, CDR1 SGHNT and CDR2 YENEEA. The length of the CDR3 is 12 residues. V lost 5 bases, J lost 7 bases, and 4 bases stayed unmatched. CDR3 nucleotide sequence: TGTGCCAGCAGCGGGGACAGTGGGACCCAGTACTTC. Its translation: CASSGDSGTQYF.

The rearrangement links TRBV7-2 to TRBJ1-5; the match to TRBD1 covers 7 bases. The junction had 9 bases not matched to a gene; V was cut back by 5 bases and J by 5 bases. Germline CDR1 SGHTA, CDR2 FQGNSA. The CDR3 has 15 amino acids. CDR3 nucleotides: TGTGCCAGCAGCACTGTGACAGGGCGACATCAGCCCCAGCATTTT. Protein sequence: CASSTVTGRHQPQHF.

Comment on this clone: At one end, the junction sequence differs from germline, possibly due to a read error. The chain combines TRBV29-1 with TRBJ1-1; TRBD1 agrees at 10 bases. This CDR3 has 16 residues. From germline, CDR1 is SQVTM and CDR2 ANQGSEA. The CDR3 protein is CSVRQGAGRGNAEAFF. CDR3 bases: TGCAGCGTTCGACAGGGGGCGGGACGCGGGAACGCTGAAGCTTTCTTT.

V gene TRBV6-6 combines with J gene TRBJ1-2; D not resolved. Germline CDR1 reads MNHNY; CDR2 reads SVGAGI (reference sequence). V was trimmed by 6 bases and J by 8 bases, leaving 16 bases between them. This CDR3 spans 13 amino acids. CDR3 amino acids: CASRTTGSGGYTF. CDR3 nucleotides: TGTGCCAGCAGGACGACGGGGAGTGGCGGCTACACCTTC.

This clone has only one observation. The rearrangement joins TRBV11-2 to TRBJ2-7; TRBD2 is a possible D gene (5 bases). This CDR3 is built from 13 residues. Trimming stripped 5 bases from V and 3 bases from J, with 11 bases between. Germline V gene lookup returns CDR1 SGHAT and CDR2 FQNNGV. In DNA, the CDR3 is TGTGCCAGCAGCCCCTCGGCGGGCTACGAGCAGTACTTC. Its protein product is CASSPSAGYEQYF.

The CDR3 coding sequence is TGTGCCAGCAGCCTCCGGGGAGGGCCCTACGAGCAGTACTTC. As protein: CASSLRGGPYEQYF. The rearrangement uses TRBV7-6 and TRBJ2-7; 7 nucleotides align to TRBD2. This CDR3 comprises 14 residues. The V segment lost 5 bases and the J segment 2 bases; nucleotides outside the gene matches: 6. Germline V gene lookup returns CDR1 SGHVS and CDR2 FNYEAQ.